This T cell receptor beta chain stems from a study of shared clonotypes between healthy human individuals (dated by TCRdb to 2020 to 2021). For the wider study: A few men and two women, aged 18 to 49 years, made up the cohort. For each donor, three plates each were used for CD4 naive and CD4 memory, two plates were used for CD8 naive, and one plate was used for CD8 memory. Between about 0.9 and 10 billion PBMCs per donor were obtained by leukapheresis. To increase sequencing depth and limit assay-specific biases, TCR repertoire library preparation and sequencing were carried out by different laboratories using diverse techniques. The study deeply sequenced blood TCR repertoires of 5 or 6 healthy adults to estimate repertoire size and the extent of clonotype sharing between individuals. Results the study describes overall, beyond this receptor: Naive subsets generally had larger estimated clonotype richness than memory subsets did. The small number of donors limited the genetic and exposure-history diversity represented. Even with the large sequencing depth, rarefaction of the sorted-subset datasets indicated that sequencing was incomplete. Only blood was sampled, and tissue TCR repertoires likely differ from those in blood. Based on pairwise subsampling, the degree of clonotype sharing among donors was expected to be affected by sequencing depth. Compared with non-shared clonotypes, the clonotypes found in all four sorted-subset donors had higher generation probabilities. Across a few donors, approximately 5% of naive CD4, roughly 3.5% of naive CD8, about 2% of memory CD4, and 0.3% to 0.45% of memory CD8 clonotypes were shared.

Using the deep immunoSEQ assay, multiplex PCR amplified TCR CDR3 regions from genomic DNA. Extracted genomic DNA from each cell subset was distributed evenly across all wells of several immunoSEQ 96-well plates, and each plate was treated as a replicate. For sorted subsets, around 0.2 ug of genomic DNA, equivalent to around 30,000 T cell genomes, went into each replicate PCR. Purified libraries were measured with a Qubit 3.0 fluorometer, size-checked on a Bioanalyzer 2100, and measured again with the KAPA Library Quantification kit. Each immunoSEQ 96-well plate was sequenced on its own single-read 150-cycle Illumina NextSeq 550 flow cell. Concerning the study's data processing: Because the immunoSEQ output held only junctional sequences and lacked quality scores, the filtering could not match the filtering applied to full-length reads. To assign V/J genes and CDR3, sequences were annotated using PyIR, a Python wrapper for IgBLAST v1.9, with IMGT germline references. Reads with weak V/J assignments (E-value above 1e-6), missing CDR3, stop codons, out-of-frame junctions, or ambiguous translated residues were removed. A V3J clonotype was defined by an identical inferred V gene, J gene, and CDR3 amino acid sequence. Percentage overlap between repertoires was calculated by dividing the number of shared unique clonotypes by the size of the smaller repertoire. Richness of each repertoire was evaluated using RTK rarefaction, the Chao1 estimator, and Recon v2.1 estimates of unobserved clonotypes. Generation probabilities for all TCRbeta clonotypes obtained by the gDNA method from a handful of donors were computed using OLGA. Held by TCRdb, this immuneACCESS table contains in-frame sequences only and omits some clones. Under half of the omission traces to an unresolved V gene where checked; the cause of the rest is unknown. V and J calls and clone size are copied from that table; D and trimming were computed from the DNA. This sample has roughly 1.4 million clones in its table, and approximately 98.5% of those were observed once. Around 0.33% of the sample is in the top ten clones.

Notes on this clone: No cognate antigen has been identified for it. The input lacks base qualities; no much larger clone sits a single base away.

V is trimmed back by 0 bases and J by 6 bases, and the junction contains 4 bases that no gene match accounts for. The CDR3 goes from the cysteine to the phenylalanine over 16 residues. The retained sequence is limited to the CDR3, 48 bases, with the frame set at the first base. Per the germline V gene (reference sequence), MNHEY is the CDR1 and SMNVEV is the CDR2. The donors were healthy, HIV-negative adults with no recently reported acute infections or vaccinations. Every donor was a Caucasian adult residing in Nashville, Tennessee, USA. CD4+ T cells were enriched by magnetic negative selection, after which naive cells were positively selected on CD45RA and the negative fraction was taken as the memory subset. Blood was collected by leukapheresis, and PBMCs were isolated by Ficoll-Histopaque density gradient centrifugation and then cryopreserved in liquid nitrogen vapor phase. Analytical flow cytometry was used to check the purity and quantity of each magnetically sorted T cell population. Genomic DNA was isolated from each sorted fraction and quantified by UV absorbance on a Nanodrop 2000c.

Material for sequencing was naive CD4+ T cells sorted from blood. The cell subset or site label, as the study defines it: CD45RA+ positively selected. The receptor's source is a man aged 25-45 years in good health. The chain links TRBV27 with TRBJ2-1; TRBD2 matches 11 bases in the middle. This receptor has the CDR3 CASSLSTSGSLNEQFF. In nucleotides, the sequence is TGTGCCAGCAGTTTATCCACTAGCGGGAGTCTCAATGAGCAGTTCTTC.